Below, 32 T cell receptor beta chains from the same sample are listed, as sequenced in a study of CD8 T cells in Susac syndrome. An input of roughly 0.5 to 1 ug of RNA was subjected to reverse transcription using random hexamers. TCRdb redid the calling of the immunoSEQ multiplex PCR reads with MiXCR, one entry per CDR3 protein. The sample shows a few hundred thousand distinct CDR3 sequences, 95% of them seen only once. The sample taken for sequencing was CD4+ T cells from PBMCs. Receptors were obtained from a human donor with multiple sclerosis.

The genes are TRBV14 and TRBJ1-1; maybe TRBD1 (6 bases). The germline V gene has CDR1 SGHDN and CDR2 FVKESK. V was pared by 4 bases and J by 5 bases, with 17 bases between. CDR3 length: 15 amino acids. The CDR3 region has the DNA TGTGCCAGCAGCCCCCAACAGGGCGCGGTAACTGAAGCTTTCTTT. Translation gives CASSPQQGAVTEAFF. The complete variable domain, with remaining parts taken from reference TRBV14 and TRBJ1-1, reads EAGVTQFPSHSVIEKGQTVTLRCDPISGHDNLYWYRRVMGKEIKFLLHFVKESKQDESGMPNNRFLAERTGGTYSTLKVQPAELEDSGVYFCASSPQQGAVTEAFFGQGTRLTVV.

This chain joins TRBV20-1 and TRBJ1-1, with D possibly TRBD1 on 5 matching bases. Trimming cost V 3 bases and J 2 bases, with 10 bases left between them. Germline values: CDR1 DFQATT, CDR2 SNEGSKA (reference sequence). The CDR3 is 13 amino acids. The CDR3, as DNA: TGCAGTGCTAGGTACGGGACCAACACTGAAGCTTTCTTT. Protein sequence: CSARYGTNTEAFF.

The V gene is TRBV2, the J gene TRBJ2-1; D call uncertain. Germline V gene sequence: CDR1 SNHLY, CDR2 FYNNEI. The CDR3 spans 15 residues. Trimming shortened V by 3 bases and J by 2 bases, and 11 bases separated the two germline ends. The CDR3 spells CASSDNIPPYNEQFF. The CDR3 DNA sequence: TGTGCCAGCAGTGACAATATCCCTCCCTACAATGAGCAGTTCTTC.

The chain joins TRBV3-1 to TRBJ2-5; D possibly corresponds to TRBD1 (5 bases). The germline CDR1 and CDR2 sequences are LGHDT and YNNKEL (reference sequence). This CDR3 region has 16 residues. V gave up 0 bases and J gave up 2 bases, with 13 bases separating them. In DNA, the CDR3 is TGTGCCAGCAGCCAAGATATGGGGCAGGTTCAAGAGACCCAGTACTTC. It encodes CASSQDMGQVQETQYF.

For the CDR3, the DNA is TGCGCCAGCAGCTTGATAAGGGGCGGGACAAGAAGTGGGGCCAACGTCCTGACTTTC. Its protein is CASSLIRGGTRSGANVLTF. V is TRBV5-1 and J is TRBJ2-6; perhaps D is TRBD1 or TRBD2 (6 bases each). This CDR3 contains 19 residues. V was shortened by 1 base and J by 3 bases, with 20 bases between the two germline ends. Looked up from germline, CDR1 is SGHRS and CDR2 is YFSETQ.

The genes are TRBV12-3 or TRBV12-4 and TRBJ1-5; TRBD1 agrees at 9 bases. V dropped 5 bases and J dropped 7; count of bases not matched to a gene: 9. The CDR3 covers 15 residues. The CDR3 reads CASSPAGQGNQPQHF. CDR3 coding DNA: TGTGCCAGCAGTCCCGCGGGACAGGGAAACCAGCCCCAGCATTTT.

The rearrangement joins TRBV9 to TRBJ2-7, with D unresolved. The CDR3 sequence is 13 residues long. CDR1 and CDR2 (germline): SGDLS, YYNGEE. V lost 0 bases, J lost 5 bases, and 9 bases lay in between. CDR3 sequence: CASSVALADEQYF. The DNA of the CDR3 is TGTGCCAGCAGCGTAGCCTTGGCGGACGAGCAGTACTTC.

This clonotype was counted a few times. This chain joins TRBV19 and TRBJ2-2; maybe TRBD2 (5 bases). CDR3 size: 12 residues. Germline-derived CDR1 and CDR2 are LNHDA and SQIVND (reference sequence). The V gene lost 5 bases and the J gene lost 4 bases, with 5 bases spanning the gap. The chain's CDR3 is CASSGLTGELFF. CDR3 DNA sequence: TGTGCCAGTAGTGGACTCACCGGGGAGCTGTTTTTT.

The V gene is TRBV7-9, the J gene TRBJ2-7; D uncertain. CDR1 SEHNR and CDR2 FQNEAQ come from the germline V gene (reference sequence). The length of the CDR3 is 13 residues. With 1 base removed from V and 2 bases from J, the gap between germline ends came to 6 bases. CDR3 bases: TGTGCCAGCAGCTTAGAGTCTACCTACGAGCAGTACTTC. Protein sequence: CASSLESTYEQYF.

The gene calls are TRBV20-1 and TRBJ2-4; 8 nucleotides line up with TRBD1. V lost 0 bases to trimming and J lost 8 bases; unmatched junction nucleotides: 9. The CDR3 runs to 15 residues. Germline V gene data show CDR1 as DFQATT and CDR2 as SNEGSKA (reference sequence). The CDR3 here is CSARDPQGAGDIQYF. The CDR3 coding sequence is TGCAGTGCTAGAGACCCGCAGGGGGCAGGGGACATTCAGTACTTC.

V and J are TRBV20-1 and TRBJ1-5; no clear D. Germline V CDR1 and CDR2: DFQATT, SNEGSKA (reference sequence). This CDR3 contains 13 residues. V lost 0 bases and J 6 bases, leaving 9 bases between the germline ends. The CDR3 protein is CSARDRFGQPQHF. In DNA form, the CDR3 reads TGCAGTGCTAGAGACAGGTTTGGTCAGCCCCAGCATTTT.

The chain employs TRBV11-2 and TRBJ2-1; D is perhaps TRBD2 (7 bases). The CDR3 contains 16 residues. V shed 4 bases and J shed 1 base, with 14 bases lying between them. Germline loops: CDR1 SGHAT, CDR2 FQNNGV. Written as DNA, the CDR3 is TGTGCCAGCAGCTCCCGGACTAGGGGGTCCTACAATGAGCAGTTCTTC. Translated: CASSSRTRGSYNEQFF.

The gene calls are TRBV20-1 and TRBJ2-2, with TRBD2 matching 7 bases. Germline V gene data show CDR1 as DFQATT and CDR2 as SNEGSKA (reference sequence). The ends lost 6 bases at V and 0 bases at J; junction bases unmatched: 4. The CDR3 has 14 residues. The CDR3 sequence: CSAPSGTNTGELFF. In nucleotides, the CDR3 is TGCAGTGCCCCGAGCGGGACGAACACCGGGGAGCTGTTTTTT.

The CDR3, as DNA: TGCGCCAGCAGCTTGGTCCCCACAGGGCTAGATCAGCCCCAGCATTTT. Translated: CASSLVPTGLDQPQHF. V gene TRBV5-1 combines with J gene TRBJ1-5, with TRBD1 as a possible D gene (6 bases). Germline values: CDR1 SGHRS, CDR2 YFSETQ. This CDR3 is built from 16 residues. V gave up 0 bases and J gave up 5 bases, with 15 bases separating them.

This clonotype was counted once. CDR3 region: CSVFRRDRAIGHDGYTF. As DNA, the CDR3 is TGCAGCGTCTTCCGCCGGGACAGGGCGATTGGACATGATGGCTACACCTTC. The chain recombines TRBV29-1 with TRBJ1-2; 9 positions agree with TRBD1. This CDR3 is built from 17 residues. Germline CDR1 SQVTM, CDR2 ANQGSEA. With 6 bases clipped from V and 6 bases from J, the junction kept 20 bases outside the gene matches.

CDR3 region: CASSHGQGKTQYF. CDR3 DNA sequence: TGTGCCAGCAGCCACGGACAGGGTAAAACGCAGTATTTT. The chain combines TRBV3-1 with TRBJ2-3; the match to TRBD1 covers 8 bases. This CDR3 has 13 residues. The junction had 5 bases not matched to a gene; V was cut back by 3 bases and J by 9 bases. Per germline, CDR1 LGHDT and CDR2 YNNKEL (reference sequence).

The count of this clonotype is one. This rearrangement joins TRBV20-1 to TRBJ2-7; either TRBD1 or TRBD2 may supply D (5 bases each). V was pared by 5 bases and J by 2 bases, with 13 bases between. In germline, CDR1 is DFQATT, CDR2 SNEGSKA (reference sequence). CDR3 length equals 13 residues. CDR3 bases: TGCAGTGCTGCCCGGGACGTCACCTACGAGCAGTACTTC. Encoded protein: CSAARDVTYEQYF.

V is TRBV29-1 and J is TRBJ1-1; D may be TRBD1 (6 bases). This CDR3 is built from 12 residues. Trimming removed 6 bases from V and 5 bases from J, with 13 bases in between. Germline values: CDR1 SQVTM, CDR2 ANQGSEA. The CDR3 sequence is CSVGGRGTEAFF. The CDR3 DNA reads TGCAGCGTGGGTGGAAGGGGGACTGAAGCTTTCTTT.

This clonotype was counted once. The chain is built from TRBV20-1 and TRBJ2-1; TRBD2 might be the D (5 bases). Trimming cost V 5 bases and J 10 bases, with 6 bases left between them. CDR1 and CDR2 (germline): DFQATT, SNEGSKA (reference sequence). The CDR3 loop spans 9 amino acids. CDR3 DNA sequence: TGCAGTGCTGGGAGCGAGCAGTTCTTC. Its translation is CSAGSEQFF.

The CDR3 loop reads CASSPRQGFGEQYF. CDR3 DNA sequence: TGTGCCAGCAGTCCCCGACAGGGCTTCGGGGAGCAGTACTTC. This chain links TRBV28 with TRBJ2-7, with 7 bases fitting TRBD1. The CDR3 spans 14 residues. The junction had 11 bases not matched to a gene; V was cut back by 5 bases and J by 7 bases. CDR1 is MDHEN, CDR2 SYDVKM, per germline.

The CDR3: CASSPPTGEDTQYF. The CDR3 coding sequence is TGTGCCAGCTCACCACCGACGGGAGAAGATACGCAGTATTTT. The chain is built from TRBV18 and TRBJ2-3, with a possible D match to TRBD2 (6 bases). Germline V lookup: CDR1 KGHSH, CDR2 LQKENI. V was trimmed by 0 bases and J by 5 bases, leaving 9 bases between them. This CDR3 is built from 14 residues. The variable domain in full, with the rest retrieved from reference TRBV18 and TRBJ2-3, is NAGVMQNPRHLVRRRGQEARLRCSPMKGHSHVYWYRQLPEEGLKFMVYLQKENIIDESGMPKERFSAEFPKEGPSILRIQQVVRGDSAAYFCASSPPTGEDTQYFGPGTRLTVL.

The chain has TRBV6-1 and TRBJ1-5; 8 bases align to TRBD1. The CDR3 runs 17 residues. V was pared by 6 bases and J by 0 bases, with 10 bases of the junction left unmatched. Germline-derived CDR1 and CDR2 are MNHNS and SASEGT. Here the CDR3 DNA reads TGTGCCAGCAGCCGAAAGACAGGGGTAAATAGCAATCAGCCCCAGCATTTT. Translated, it gives CASSRKTGVNSNQPQHF.

Details on this clonotype: Compared with germline, one end of the junction differs, possibly owing to a read error. The chain links TRBV18 to TRBJ2-1; possible D gene TRBD2, 6 bases. Germline V lookup: CDR1 KGHSH, CDR2 LQKENI. This CDR3 is 15 amino acids long. CDR3: CASSPGTLARNGQFF. In DNA form, the CDR3 reads TGTGCCAGCTCACCCGGGACTCTTGCCCGTAATGGGCAGTTCTTC.

The chain combines TRBV20-1 with TRBJ2-1, with a possible D match to TRBD2 (5 bases). V dropped 6 bases and J dropped 8 bases, with 20 bases sitting between them. The CDR3 runs 14 residues. Germline V CDR1 and CDR2: DFQATT, SNEGSKA (reference sequence). DNA of the CDR3: TGCAGTGCCCGCCGGGCTAGCAGTGTCGATGAGCAGTTCTTC. It encodes CSARRASSVDEQFF.

J is TRBJ2-3 and V is TRBV20-1, with D uncertain. Germline CDR1 and CDR2: DFQATT and SNEGSKA (reference sequence). V shed 4 bases and J shed 4 bases, with 9 bases lying between them. This CDR3 has 12 residues. The CDR3 sequence is CSANWLPDTQYF. CDR3 DNA sequence: TGCAGTGCTAATTGGCTTCCAGATACGCAGTATTTT.

The chain uses TRBV19 and TRBJ2-3, with TRBD2 matching 7 bases. Losses at the gene ends were 6 bases for V and 6 bases for J; bases not matched to a gene: 15. This CDR3 has 16 residues. Germline V CDR1 and CDR2: LNHDA, SQIVND (reference sequence). CDR3 in amino acids: CASSTRTSWAQDTQYF. CDR3 in DNA: TGTGCCAGTAGCACTCGGACTAGTTGGGCACAGGATACGCAGTATTTT.

The V gene is TRBV23-1, the J gene TRBJ1-2; D is perhaps TRBD1 (6 bases). TRBV23-1 is noted as an ORF with a role that remains uncertain. Between the trimmed V and J ends, which lost 0 bases and 8 bases, there was a span of 13 bases. This CDR3 has 14 residues. The CDR3 bases are TGCGCCAGCAGTCAATCGAACAGGGAGGGCGGCTACACCTTC. Translating gives CASSQSNREGGYTF.

The chain uses TRBV10-3 and TRBJ2-3; D ambiguous. The CDR3 is 14 amino acids. Germline V gene data show CDR1 as ENHRY and CDR2 as SYGVKD. Trimming took 8 bases from V and 0 from J, leaving 12 bases between them. The CDR3 DNA sequence: TGTGCCATCTCTTTTGGACGCAGCACAGATACGCAGTATTTT. Protein: CAISFGRSTDTQYF.

The chain uses TRBV6-2 or TRBV6-3 and TRBJ2-1; D call uncertain. The CDR3 loop spans 12 amino acids. Germline V CDR1 and CDR2: MNHEY, SVGEGT. V lost 2 bases, J lost 4 bases, and 3 bases lay in between. CDR3 loop: CASSYRYNEQFF. The DNA of the CDR3 is TGTGCCAGCAGTTACAGATACAATGAGCAGTTCTTC.

V usage is TRBV30 and J usage is TRBJ2-5; D is unclear. Germline V gene sequence: CDR1 GTSNPN, CDR2 SVGIG (reference sequence). CDR3 size: 12 residues. With 1 base removed from V and 1 base from J, the gap between germline ends came to 4 bases. The CDR3 is CAWSGSQETQYF. DNA for the CDR3: TGTGCCTGGAGTGGCAGCCAAGAGACCCAGTACTTC.

CDR3 bases: TGCAGTGCTAGAGCCATAACCTACGAGCAGTACTTC. This sequence encodes CSARAITYEQYF. The V and J genes are TRBV20-1 and TRBJ2-7, with D hard to call. V was shortened by 1 base and J by 2 bases, with 6 bases between the two germline ends. Germline values: CDR1 DFQATT, CDR2 SNEGSKA (reference sequence). The CDR3 runs to 12 residues.

This sequence joins TRBV9 and TRBJ1-3; TRBD1 matches 7 bases. Germline-derived CDR1 and CDR2 are SGDLS and YYNGEE. The V gene end was trimmed by 4 bases and the J gene end by 2 bases; junction bases not matched to a gene: 0. This CDR3 comprises 13 residues. CDR3 nucleotides: TGTGCCAGCAGCAGGGGGCCTGGAAACACCATATATTTT. Translated, it gives CASSRGPGNTIYF.